Listed here is a single T cell receptor beta chain. Data came from immunoSEQ multiplex PCR; TCRdb stores just in-frame clones and leaves some out. Of roughly 1,000,000 clones in the sample, approximately 80% were seen once. This specimen belongs to a study of shared clonotypes between healthy human individuals. The V gene lost 10 bases and the J gene lost 1 base, with 14 bases spanning the gap. This CDR3 comprises 13 residues. CDR1 and CDR2 from the germline V gene are LNHDA and SQIVND (reference sequence). The material sequenced was memory CD4+ T cells from PBMCs. Sample subset: CD45RA-negative fraction. The chain uses TRBV19 and TRBJ2-7; perhaps TRBD2 as D (6 bases). This sequence was found in a man younger than 35 in good health. Some clones in this sample may be carry-over from other donors' samples. The CDR3 bases are TGTGCCACCAGAGGGGACTCTTCCTACGAGCAGTACTTC. It yields the protein CATRGDSSYEQYF.